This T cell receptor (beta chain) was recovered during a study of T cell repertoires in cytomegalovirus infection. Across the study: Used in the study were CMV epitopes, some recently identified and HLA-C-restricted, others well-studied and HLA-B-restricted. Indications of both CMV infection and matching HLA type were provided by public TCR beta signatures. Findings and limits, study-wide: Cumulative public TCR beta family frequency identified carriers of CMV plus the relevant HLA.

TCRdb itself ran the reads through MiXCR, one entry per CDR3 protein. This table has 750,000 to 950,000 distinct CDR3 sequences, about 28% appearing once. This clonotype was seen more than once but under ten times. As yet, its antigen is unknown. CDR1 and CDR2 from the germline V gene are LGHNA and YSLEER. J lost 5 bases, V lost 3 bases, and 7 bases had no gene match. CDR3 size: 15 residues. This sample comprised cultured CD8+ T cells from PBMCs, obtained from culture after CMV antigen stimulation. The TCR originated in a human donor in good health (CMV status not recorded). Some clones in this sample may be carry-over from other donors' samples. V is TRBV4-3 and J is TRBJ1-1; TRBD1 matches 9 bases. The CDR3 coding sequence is TGCGCCAGCAGCCACTCAACAGGGGGCCTAACTGAAGCTTTCTTT. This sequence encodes CASSHSTGGLTEAFF.